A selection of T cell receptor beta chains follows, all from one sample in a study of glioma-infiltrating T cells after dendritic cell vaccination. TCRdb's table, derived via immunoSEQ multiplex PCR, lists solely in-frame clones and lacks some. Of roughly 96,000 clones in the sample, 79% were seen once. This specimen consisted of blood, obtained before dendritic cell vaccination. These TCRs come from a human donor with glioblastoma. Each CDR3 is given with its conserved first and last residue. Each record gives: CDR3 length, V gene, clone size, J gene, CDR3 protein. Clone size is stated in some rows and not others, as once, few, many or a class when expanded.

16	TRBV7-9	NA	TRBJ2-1	CASSPRLAGLYNEQFF
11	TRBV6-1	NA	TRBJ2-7	CASRHNYEQYF
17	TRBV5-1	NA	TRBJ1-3	CASSLVPTGNSGNTIYF
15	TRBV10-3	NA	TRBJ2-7	CAISGRDRDIGEQYF
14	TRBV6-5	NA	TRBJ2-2	CASRPVGSAGELFF
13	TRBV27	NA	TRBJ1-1	CASSFWDRGEAFF
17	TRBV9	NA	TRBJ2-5	CASSPQGGLAAWETQYF
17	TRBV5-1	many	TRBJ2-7	CASSSSLAGGWVGEQYF
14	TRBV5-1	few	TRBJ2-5	CASSLGGGRETQYF
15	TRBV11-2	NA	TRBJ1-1	CASSLGRGRNTEAFF
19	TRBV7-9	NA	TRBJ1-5	CASSFWGRGFNGGNQPQHF
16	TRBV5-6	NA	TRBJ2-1	CASSWRTGSLTDEQFF
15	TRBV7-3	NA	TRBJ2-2	CASSQEVLGTGELFF
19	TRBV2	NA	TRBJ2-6	CASRYHRLATDSGANVLTF
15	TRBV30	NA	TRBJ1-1	CAWTSGQGSYTEAFF
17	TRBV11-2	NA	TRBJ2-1	CASSLDRRTGVYNEQFF
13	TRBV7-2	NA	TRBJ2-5	CASSWIGLDTQYF
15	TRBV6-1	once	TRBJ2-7	CASSATTGFPYEQYF
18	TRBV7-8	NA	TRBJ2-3	CASSPSREGFFSTDTQYF
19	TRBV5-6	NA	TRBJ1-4	CASSLIGGARAKGGEKLFF
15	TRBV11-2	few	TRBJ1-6	CASSWREWGNSPLHF
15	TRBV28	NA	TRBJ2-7	CASSSEQPGQGRQYF
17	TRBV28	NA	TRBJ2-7	CASSSARGLAPISEQYF
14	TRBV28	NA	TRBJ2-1	CASILASSYNEQFF
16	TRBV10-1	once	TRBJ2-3	CASSDGPGTSTDTQYF
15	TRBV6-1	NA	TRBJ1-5	CASSRQGGIYQPQHF
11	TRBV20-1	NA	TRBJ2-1	CSAWSVNEQFF
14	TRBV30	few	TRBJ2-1	CAWEGGGIRNEQFF
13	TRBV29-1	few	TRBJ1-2	CSVTTGTNYGYTF
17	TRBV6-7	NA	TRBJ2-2	CASSYSEGQGWTGELFF
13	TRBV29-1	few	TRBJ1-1	CSVQWGVDTEAFF
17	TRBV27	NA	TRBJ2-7	CASSPPGVGKTSYEQYF
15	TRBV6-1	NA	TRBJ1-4	CASSEAGGTNEKLFF
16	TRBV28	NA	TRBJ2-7	CASSSPGSGRDYEQYF
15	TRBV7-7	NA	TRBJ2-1	CASSSSGGSYNEQFF
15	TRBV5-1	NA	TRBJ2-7	CASSLEANPGYEQYF
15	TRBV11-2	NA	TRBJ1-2	CASSLLQGWNYGYTF
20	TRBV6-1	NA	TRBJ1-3	CASSEFTGNSGGSSGNTIYF
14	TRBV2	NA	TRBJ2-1	CASSHLAGGHEQFF
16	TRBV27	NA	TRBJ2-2	CASRAIPGLATGELFF
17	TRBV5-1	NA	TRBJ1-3	CASSLFGQANSGNTIYF
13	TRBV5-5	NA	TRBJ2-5	CASSFWAEETQYF
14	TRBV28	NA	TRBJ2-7	CASSLWGRASEQYF
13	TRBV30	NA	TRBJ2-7	CALTRQEIYEQYF
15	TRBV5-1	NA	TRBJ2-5	CASSQLAQAEETQYF
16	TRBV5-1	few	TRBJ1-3	CASSLGGTAFGNTIYF
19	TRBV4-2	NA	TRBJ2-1	CASSQDKGFASGEYNEQFF